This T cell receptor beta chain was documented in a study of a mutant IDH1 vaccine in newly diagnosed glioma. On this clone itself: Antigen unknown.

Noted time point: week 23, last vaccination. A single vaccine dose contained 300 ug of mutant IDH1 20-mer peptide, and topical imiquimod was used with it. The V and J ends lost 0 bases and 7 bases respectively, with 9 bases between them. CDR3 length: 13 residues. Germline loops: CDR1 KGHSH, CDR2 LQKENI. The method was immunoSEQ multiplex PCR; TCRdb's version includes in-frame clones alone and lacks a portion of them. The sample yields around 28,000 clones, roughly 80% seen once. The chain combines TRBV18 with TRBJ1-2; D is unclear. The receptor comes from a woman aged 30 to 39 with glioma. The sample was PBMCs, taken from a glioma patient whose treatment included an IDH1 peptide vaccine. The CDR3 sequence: CASSPPVAGGYTF. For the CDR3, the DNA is TGTGCCAGCTCACCACCAGTGGCGGGTGGCTACACCTTC.